The present T cell receptor (beta chain) was sequenced within a study of OX40 agonist ivuxolimab in advanced cancers. General study points: Blood T cells, both CD4+ and CD8+, expanded clonally by week 6 at 0.1 to 3.0 mg/kg.

Remarks on this clone: Its target is unknown.

TCRdb's copy holds only in-frame clones and misses some; the assay was immunoSEQ multiplex PCR. The sample records about 86,000 clones, under 95% being singletons. The V and J ends lost 2 bases and 3 bases respectively, with 14 bases between them. Per germline, CDR1 SGDLS and CDR2 YYNGEE. The CDR3 is 15 amino acids. This TCR came from an adult with an advanced solid tumor such as melanoma, head and neck, liver or kidney cancer. The gene calls are TRBV9 and TRBJ1-2; tentatively, D is TRBD1 (5 bases). Sample: CD4+ or CD8+ T cells sorted from blood, taken in a trial of the OX40 agonist ivuxolimab. The CDR3 is CASSVTWGWDYGYTF. In nucleotides, the CDR3 is TGTGCCAGCAGCGTCACCTGGGGGTGGGACTATGGCTACACCTTC.